Below, 27 T cell receptor beta chains from the same sample are listed, as sequenced in a study of blood T cell repertoires in COVID-19. Some clones are missing from TCRdb's copy, which holds only in-frame ones; the method was immunoSEQ multiplex PCR. The data show over 400,000 clones, with about 89% seen just once and about 8.2% held by the top ten. Specimen: peripheral blood. The receptors were gathered from a woman aged 45-65 years with COVID-19, enrolled during active disease.

The genes are TRBV24-1 and TRBJ2-3, with TRBD2 identical over 8 bases. CDR1 and CDR2 (germline): KGHDR, SFDVKD. The CDR3 is 15 amino acids. Losses at the gene ends were 9 bases for V and 0 bases for J; bases not matched to a gene: 7. CDR3 nucleotide sequence: TGTGCCACCGATGCCGGGGGGGCTAGCACAGATACGCAGTATTTT. Translating it yields CATDAGGASTDTQYF.

The chain employs TRBV28 and TRBJ1-3; D not certain. Trimming took off 6 bases at V and 0 bases at J, with 12 bases between the two ends. The CDR3 extends over 15 amino acids. Germline lookup yields CDR1 MDHEN and CDR2 SYDVKM. The chain's CDR3 is CASREVTISGNTIYF. The CDR3 DNA sequence: TGTGCCAGCAGGGAAGTGACTATCTCTGGAAACACCATATATTTT. The complete variable domain, with remaining parts taken from reference TRBV28 and TRBJ1-3, reads DVKVTQSSRYLVKRTGEKVFLECVQDMDHENMFWYRQDPGLGLRLIYFSYDVKMKEKGDIPEGYSVSREKKERFSLILESASTNQTSMYLCASREVTISGNTIYFGEGSWLTVV.

The rearrangement links TRBV5-1 to TRBJ2-5; D ambiguous. The CDR3 is 14 residues long. The V end was cut by 5 bases, the J end by 4 bases, with 15 bases between. Germline loops: CDR1 SGHRS, CDR2 YFSETQ. The CDR3 coding sequence is TGCGCCAGCAGTTTCGCCACGAGGCGAGAGACCCAGTACTTC. Protein: CASSFATRRETQYF.

The V call is TRBV18, the J call TRBJ1-1; D unresolved. Germline CDR1 KGHSH, CDR2 LQKENI. The CDR3 length is 16 residues. Trimming shortened V by 1 base and J by 0 bases, and 12 bases separated the two germline ends. CDR3 in amino acids: CASSPRSDVMNTEAFF. The CDR3 nucleotides are TGTGCCAGCTCACCACGCTCAGATGTCATGAACACTGAAGCTTTCTTT.

V usage is TRBV7-6 and J usage is TRBJ1-2, with D perhaps TRBD1 (6 bases). The CDR3 has 15 residues. Germline V gene sequence: CDR1 SGHVS, CDR2 FNYEAQ. The V and J ends lost 2 bases and 3 bases respectively, with 13 bases between them. The DNA of the CDR3 is TGTGCCAGCAGCTTAAGGGGGGGCAGGGACTATGGCTACACCTTC. It yields the protein CASSLRGGRDYGYTF.

The V gene is TRBV7-2, the J gene TRBJ2-1, with 7 positions matching TRBD2. The CDR3 runs to 15 residues. V lost 3 bases, J lost 0 bases, and 2 bases stayed unmatched. Per germline, CDR1 SGHTA and CDR2 FQGNSA. The CDR3 sequence: CASSFGGSSYNEQFF. The CDR3 DNA sequence: TGTGCCAGCAGCTTCGGGGGGTCCTCCTACAATGAGCAGTTCTTC.

This rearrangement joins TRBV6-4 to TRBJ2-1, with TRBD1 identical over 7 bases. CDR3 length equals 14 residues. The V gene end was trimmed by 5 bases and the J gene end by 8 bases; junction bases not matched to a gene: 9. Per the germline V gene, CDR1 is MRHNA and CDR2 is SNTAGT. In DNA, the CDR3 is TGTGCCAGCAGTCCCCGGGGACAGATCCATGAGCAGTTCTTC. Its translation is CASSPRGQIHEQFF.

The chain carries TRBV6-1 and TRBJ1-1; maybe TRBD1 (6 bases). The CDR3 length is 16 residues. V lost 2 bases to trimming and J lost 0 bases, with 13 bases between them. From germline, CDR1 is MNHNS and CDR2 SASEGT. The CDR3 DNA reads as TGTGCCAGCAGTGAAAGGGGGATAGGGATGAACACTGAAGCTTTCTTT. It codes for CASSERGIGMNTEAFF.

The chain recombines TRBV6-5 with TRBJ1-2; 8 bases are shared with TRBD1. Germline assignment: CDR1 MNHEY and CDR2 SVGAGI. The V segment lost 6 bases and the J segment 8 bases; nucleotides outside the gene matches: 14. This CDR3 region has 15 residues. CDR3 bases: TGTGCCAGCAGGGCTGCCATGGACAGGGCAGCAGGCTACACCTTC. It encodes CASRAAMDRAAGYTF.

The rearrangement uses TRBV12-3 or TRBV12-4 and TRBJ2-7; D is unresolved. The CDR3 is 13 amino acids. V gave up 4 bases and J gave up 3 bases, with 10 bases separating them. The CDR3 spells CASSSPANYEQYF. CDR3 sequence (DNA): TGTGCCAGCAGTTCCCCAGCGAACTACGAGCAGTACTTC.

The chain employs TRBV9 and TRBJ1-4; weak D call: TRBD1 (6 bases). The germline gives CDR1 SGDLS, CDR2 YYNGEE. The ends were cut back, 4 bases at V and 2 bases at J, with 15 bases in the middle. The CDR3 has 16 residues. CDR3 residues: CASSLRLDRTNEKLFF. In DNA form, the CDR3 reads TGTGCCAGCAGCCTCCGACTCGACAGGACTAATGAAAAACTGTTTTTT.

The V call is TRBV10-1, the J call TRBJ1-1; D is possibly TRBD1 (6 bases). Trimming took 2 bases from V and 1 from J, leaving 11 bases between them. The germline V gene encodes CDR1 WNHNN and CDR2 SYGVQD (reference sequence). The length of the CDR3 is 15 residues. The CDR3 DNA reads TGCGCCAGCAGTGAGGACAGGAGACCGAACACTGAAGCTTTCTTT. It yields the protein CASSEDRRPNTEAFF.

The chain carries TRBV7-3 and TRBJ2-1, with 9 nucleotides matching TRBD2. J lost 4 bases, V lost 5 bases, and 9 bases had no gene match. The CDR3 is 16 amino acids. Germline assignment: CDR1 SGHTA and CDR2 FQGTGA. DNA for the CDR3: TGTGCCAGCAGCGCGTCTAGCGGGGAGTCGTACAATGAGCAGTTCTTC. Translation: CASSASSGESYNEQFF.

This clone was seen a few times. This rearrangement joins TRBV30 to TRBJ1-6, with 9 bases fitting TRBD1. J was trimmed by 8 bases and V by 4 bases; bases with no gene match: 3. CDR3 size: 13 residues. CDR1 GTSNPN and CDR2 SVGIG come from the germline V gene (reference sequence). The CDR3 spells CAWNRGQDSPLHF. In nucleotides, the CDR3 is TGTGCCTGGAACAGGGGGCAGGATTCACCCCTCCACTTT.

The CDR3 is CASSRGLAGPDTQYF. Written as DNA, the CDR3 is TGTGCCAGCAGCCGAGGGCTAGCGGGGCCGGATACGCAGTATTTT. The chain recombines TRBV5-4 with TRBJ2-3; 9 nucleotides line up with TRBD2. CDR3 length: 15 residues. J was trimmed by 6 bases and V by 4 bases; bases with no gene match: 9. Germline V gene data show CDR1 as SGHNT and CDR2 as YYREEE (reference sequence).

This clone was seen just once. The genes are TRBV6-1 and TRBJ1-3, with D hard to call. This CDR3 spans 13 amino acids. V gave up 2 bases and J gave up 4 bases, with 6 bases separating them. Germline V CDR1 and CDR2: MNHNS, SASEGT. The CDR3 spells CASSEMRGNTIYF. The CDR3, as DNA: TGTGCCAGCAGTGAAATGCGGGGAAACACCATATATTTT.

The chain has TRBV27 and TRBJ1-5; D is undetermined. Trimming took 4 bases from V and 0 from J, leaving 4 bases between them. The germline gives CDR1 MNHEY, CDR2 SMNVEV (reference sequence). The CDR3 sequence is 13 residues long. The CDR3 DNA follows: TGTGCCAGCAGTTCTAATAGCAATCAGCCCCAGCATTTT. Amino acid sequence: CASSSNSNQPQHF.

The chain combines TRBV5-1 with TRBJ2-3; D may be TRBD2 (7 bases). Trimming pared 2 bases from V and 2 bases from J, leaving 12 bases between. CDR3 length: 15 residues. Germline-derived CDR1 and CDR2 are SGHRS and YFSETQ. In DNA form, the CDR3 reads TGCGCCAGCAGCTTCCGGGGGGCGTCCACAGATACGCAGTATTTT. Encoded protein: CASSFRGASTDTQYF. The whole variable domain, remainder taken from reference TRBV5-1 and TRBJ2-3, is KAGVTQTPRYLIKTRGQQVTLSCSPISGHRSVSWYQQTPGQGLQFLFEYFSETQRNKGNFPGRFSGRQFSNSRSEMNVSTLELGDSALYLCASSFRGASTDTQYFGPGTRLTVL.

This chain links TRBV21-1 with TRBJ2-7; TRBD2 reflects the table's D call only, with no check against the DNA. TRBV21-1 is a pseudogene segment. There are 13 residues in the CDR3. The CDR3 loop is CASSKGVSYEQYF. Written as DNA, the CDR3 is TGTGCCAGCAGCAAAGGCGTTTCCTACGAGCAGTACTTC.

In this sample, this clone turned up once. The chain recombines TRBV6-6 with TRBJ1-1; D perhaps matches TRBD1 (5 bases). The germline gives CDR1 MNHNY, CDR2 SVGAGI (reference sequence). The CDR3 consists of 14 residues. V lost 2 bases and J lost 3, with 10 bases in between. The CDR3 nucleotides read TGTGCCAGCAGTTACGCAGGGTTGGACACTGAAGCTTTCTTT. This encodes CASSYAGLDTEAFF.

CDR3 DNA: TGTGCCAGCAGTCGAGACGGGGGGGCCCCAACAGATACGCAGTATTTT. It encodes CASSRDGGAPTDTQYF. V gene TRBV7-2 combines with J gene TRBJ2-3; 8 positions match TRBD2. CDR1 SGHTA and CDR2 FQGNSA come from the germline V gene. V dropped 6 bases and J dropped 3; count of bases not matched to a gene: 11. This CDR3 region has 16 residues. Filled out from reference TRBV7-2 and TRBJ2-3, the complete variable domain reads GAGVSQSPSNKVTEKGKDVELRCDPISGHTALYWYRQSLGQGLEFLIYFQGNSAPDKSGLPSDRFSAERTGGSVSTLTIQRTQQEDSAVYLCASSRDGGAPTDTQYFGPGTRLTVL.

CDR3 bases: TGTGCCTCCCGGGACAGCTATGGCTACACCTTC. This sequence encodes CASRDSYGYTF. The chain is built from TRBV30 and TRBJ1-2; the match to TRBD1 covers 7 bases. Germline V CDR1 and CDR2: GTSNPN, SVGIG (reference sequence). V gave up 7 bases and J gave up 4 bases; unmatched junction bases: 3. The CDR3 has 11 amino acids.

The chain is built from TRBV3-1 (or the pseudogene TRBV3-2) and TRBJ1-2, with 7 bases fitting TRBD1. The germline gives CDR1 LGHDT, CDR2 YNNKEL (reference sequence). CDR3 size: 13 residues. Trimming cost V 0 bases and J 10 bases; bases outside gene matches: 5. The CDR3 coding sequence is TGTGCCAGCAGCCAAGAACCCGACAGGGACTACACCTTC. Translated, it gives CASSQEPDRDYTF.

The CDR3 region has the DNA TGTGCCAGCAGCCTGGTGAAGGCAGGGACTCCCTACGAGCAGTACTTC. Translation gives CASSLVKAGTPYEQYF. The V gene is TRBV5-6, the J gene TRBJ2-7, with a tentative D call TRBD2 (6 bases). V was cut by 4 bases and J by 2 bases, with 19 bases left in between. CDR3 length: 16 amino acids. In germline, CDR1 is SGHDT, CDR2 YYEEEE.

The gene calls are TRBV27 and TRBJ2-4, with D unresolved. Trimming took 4 bases from V and 7 from J, leaving 11 bases between them. Germline V gene sequence: CDR1 MNHEY, CDR2 SMNVEV (reference sequence). The CDR3 length is 13 residues. The CDR3 nucleotides read TGTGCCAGCAGTTCTACCACCTGGAACATTCAGTACTTC. Amino acid sequence: CASSSTTWNIQYF.

The chain recombines TRBV19 with TRBJ2-2; TRBD2 is a possible D gene (7 bases). The CDR3 is made up of 16 amino acids. From germline, CDR1 is LNHDA and CDR2 SQIVND (reference sequence). With 5 bases removed from V and 4 bases from J, the gap between germline ends came to 17 bases. The CDR3 region is CASSLPRGGGTGELFF. CDR3 coding DNA: TGTGCCAGTAGTCTCCCGAGGGGGGGAGGCACCGGGGAGCTGTTTTTT.

The V gene is TRBV6-5, the J gene TRBJ2-1, with TRBD1 as a possible D gene (6 bases). The CDR3 covers 15 residues. Germline CDR1 and CDR2: MNHEY and SVGAGI. V shed 7 bases and J shed 8 bases, with 21 bases lying between them. The CDR3 region is CASIPGQGQADEQFF. The DNA of the CDR3 is TGTGCCAGCATCCCCGGGCAGGGACAAGCGGATGAGCAGTTCTTC.